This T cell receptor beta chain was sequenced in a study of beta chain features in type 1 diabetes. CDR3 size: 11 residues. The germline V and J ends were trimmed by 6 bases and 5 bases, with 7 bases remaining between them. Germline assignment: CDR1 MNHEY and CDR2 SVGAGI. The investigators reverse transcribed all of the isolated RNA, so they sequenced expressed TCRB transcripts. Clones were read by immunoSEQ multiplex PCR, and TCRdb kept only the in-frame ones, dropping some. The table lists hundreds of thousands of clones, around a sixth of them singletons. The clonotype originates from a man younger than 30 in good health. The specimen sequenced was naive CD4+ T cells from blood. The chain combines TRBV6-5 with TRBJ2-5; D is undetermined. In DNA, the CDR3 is TGTGCCAGCAGGGATTGGGAGACCCAGTACTTC. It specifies CASRDWETQYF.